The table lists the clone carrying this T cell receptor beta chain with a few counts. The data stem from a study of patients and donors after allogeneic stem cell transplantation. TCRdb independently ran MiXCR on the RT-PCR reads; one entry per CDR3 protein. The data show 800,000 to 1,000,000 distinct CDR3 sequences, 18% seen once. Trimming shortened V by 0 bases and J by 0 bases, and 18 bases separated the two germline ends. Germline V gene sequence: CDR1 KGHSH, CDR2 LQKENI. The CDR3 totals 18 residues. The sequence was collected from a human donor who was either an allogeneic HSCT recipient or a stem cell or donor lymphocyte infusion donor (not recorded which). It is not recorded whose cells these are; they may come from a transplant donor. Sample: blood, either unsorted or a sorted T cell fraction (not recorded which). The gene calls are TRBV18 and TRBJ2-7; no clear D gene. The CDR3 nucleotides are TGTGCCAGCTCACCACCGAGGCTTGGCTTCCCGAGCTCCTACGAGCAGTACTTC. It yields the protein CASSPPRLGFPSSYEQYF.